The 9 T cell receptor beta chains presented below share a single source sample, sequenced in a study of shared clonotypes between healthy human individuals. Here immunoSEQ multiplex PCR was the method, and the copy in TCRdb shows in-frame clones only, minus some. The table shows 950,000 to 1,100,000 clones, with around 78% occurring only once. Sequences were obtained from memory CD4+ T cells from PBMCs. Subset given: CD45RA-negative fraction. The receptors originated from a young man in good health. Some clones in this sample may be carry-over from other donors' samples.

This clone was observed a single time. CDR3 in amino acids: CASSLSHGYEQYF. In nucleotides, the CDR3 is TGTGCCAGCAGTTTATCGCACGGATACGAGCAGTACTTC. This chain uses TRBV27 with TRBJ2-7; the D is unclear. Germline V gene sequence: CDR1 MNHEY, CDR2 SMNVEV (reference sequence). The length of the CDR3 is 13 residues. The ends were cut back, 0 bases at V and 4 bases at J, with 7 bases in the middle.

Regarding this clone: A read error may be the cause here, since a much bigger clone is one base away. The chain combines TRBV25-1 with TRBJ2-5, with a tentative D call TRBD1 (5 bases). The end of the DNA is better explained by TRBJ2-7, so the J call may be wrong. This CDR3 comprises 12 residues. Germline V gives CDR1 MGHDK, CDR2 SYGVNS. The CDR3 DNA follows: TGTGCCAGCGGCAGGGCCTCCTACGAGCAGTACTTC. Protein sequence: CASGRASYEQYF.

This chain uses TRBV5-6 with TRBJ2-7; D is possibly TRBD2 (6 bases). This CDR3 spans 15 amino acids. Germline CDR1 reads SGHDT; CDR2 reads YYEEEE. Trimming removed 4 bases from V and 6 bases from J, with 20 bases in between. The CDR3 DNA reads TGTGCCAGCAGCCGTCCGGTGGGGGGATTAGGCGAGCAGTACTTC. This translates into CASSRPVGGLGEQYF.

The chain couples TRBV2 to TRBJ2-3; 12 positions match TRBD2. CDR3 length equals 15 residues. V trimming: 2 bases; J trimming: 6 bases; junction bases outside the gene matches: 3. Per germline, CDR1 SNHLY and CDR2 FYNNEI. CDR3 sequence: CASSEQTSGSDTQYF. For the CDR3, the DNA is TGTGCCAGCAGTGAACAGACTAGCGGGAGTGATACGCAGTATTTT.

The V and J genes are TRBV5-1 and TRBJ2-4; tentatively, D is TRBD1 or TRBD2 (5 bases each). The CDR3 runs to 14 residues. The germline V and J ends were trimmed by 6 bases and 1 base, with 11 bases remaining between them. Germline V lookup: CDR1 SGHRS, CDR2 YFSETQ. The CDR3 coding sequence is TGCGCCAGCACCGGGGACCTGGCCAAAAACATTCAGTACTTC. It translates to CASTGDLAKNIQYF.

This CDR3 reads CASSPRQGLGEQYF. DNA of the CDR3: TGTGCCAGCAGCCCAAGACAGGGGCTGGGCGAGCAGTACTTC. The chain uses TRBV11-3 and TRBJ2-7, with 8 bases matching TRBD1. Trimming took 5 bases from V and 6 from J; bases not matched to a gene: 9. CDR3 length: 14 residues. Germline V gene lookup returns CDR1 SGHNT and CDR2 YENEEA. Full variable domain (outside the CDR3, taken from reference TRBV11-3 and TRBJ2-7): EAGVVQSPRYKIIEKKQPVAFWCNPISGHNTLYWYLQNLGQGPELLIRYENEEAVDDSQLPKDRFSAERLKGVDSTLKIQPAELGDSAVYLCASSPRQGLGEQYFGPGTRLTVT.

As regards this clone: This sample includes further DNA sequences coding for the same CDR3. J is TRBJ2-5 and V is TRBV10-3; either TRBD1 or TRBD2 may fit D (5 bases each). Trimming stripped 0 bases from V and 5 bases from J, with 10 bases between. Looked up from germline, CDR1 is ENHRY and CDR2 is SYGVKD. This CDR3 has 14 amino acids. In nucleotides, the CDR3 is TGTGCCATCAGTGAGTCTGGGGGAGTGGAGACCCAGTACTTC. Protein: CAISESGGVETQYF.

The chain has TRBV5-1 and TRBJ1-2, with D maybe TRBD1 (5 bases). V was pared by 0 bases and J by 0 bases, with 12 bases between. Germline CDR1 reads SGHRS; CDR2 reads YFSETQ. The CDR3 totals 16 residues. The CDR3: CASSLAPQATNYGYTF. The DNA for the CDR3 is TGCGCCAGCAGCTTGGCCCCACAGGCAACTAACTATGGCTACACCTTC. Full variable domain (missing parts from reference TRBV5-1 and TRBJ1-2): KAGVTQTPRYLIKTRGQQVTLSCSPISGHRSVSWYQQTPGQGLQFLFEYFSETQRNKGNFPGRFSGRQFSNSRSEMNVSTLELGDSALYLCASSLAPQATNYGYTFGSGTRLTVV.

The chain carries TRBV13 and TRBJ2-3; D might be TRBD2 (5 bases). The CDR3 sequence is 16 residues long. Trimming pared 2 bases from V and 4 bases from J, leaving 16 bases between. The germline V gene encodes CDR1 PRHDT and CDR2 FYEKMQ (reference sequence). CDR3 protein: CASSLMSRGNPDTQYF. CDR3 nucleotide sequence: TGTGCCAGCAGCTTAATGAGCCGAGGGAACCCAGATACGCAGTATTTT.